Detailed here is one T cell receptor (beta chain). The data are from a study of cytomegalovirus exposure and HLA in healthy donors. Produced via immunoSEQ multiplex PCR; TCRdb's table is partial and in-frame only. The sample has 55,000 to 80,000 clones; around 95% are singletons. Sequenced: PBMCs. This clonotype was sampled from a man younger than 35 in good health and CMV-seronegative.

The CDR3 reads CASSLSGSGTEAFF. CDR3 DNA sequence: TGTGCCAGCAGTTTATCCGGATCAGGCACTGAAGCTTTCTTT. V usage is TRBV27 and J usage is TRBJ1-1; D gene ambiguous. V shed 0 bases and J shed 4 bases, with 9 bases lying between them. Germline-derived CDR1 and CDR2 are MNHEY and SMNVEV (reference sequence). The CDR3 spans 14 residues.